What follows are 13 T cell receptor beta chains derived from one specimen sequenced in a study of blood T cell repertoires in COVID-19. Using immunoSEQ multiplex PCR, the repertoire was profiled, and TCRdb retains in-frame clones only, with some absent. The sample records approximately 150,000 clones, over 85% being singletons. The source material was peripheral blood. These receptors originate from a woman aged 55-75 years with COVID-19, enrolled during active disease.

For this clone: This same CDR3 is encoded by further DNA sequences in the sample. This sequence joins TRBV5-1 and TRBJ1-4; D gene uncertain. V was cut by 1 base and J by 5 bases, with 9 bases left in between. The CDR3 is 14 residues long. Germline loops: CDR1 SGHRS, CDR2 YFSETQ. CDR3 region: CASSLSGTNEKLFF. CDR3 nucleotide sequence: TGCGCCAGCAGCTTGAGCGGTACGAATGAAAAACTGTTTTTT.

This clone was observed once. The rearrangement links TRBV7-2 to TRBJ1-1; 8 bases map to TRBD1. The junction had 7 bases not matched to a gene; V was cut back by 6 bases and J by 7 bases. There are 13 residues in the CDR3. CDR1 SGHTA and CDR2 FQGNSA come from the germline V gene. CDR3 DNA: TGTGCCAGCAGTTCACAGGGGGTAGGTGAAGCTTTCTTT. It encodes CASSSQGVGEAFF.

This chain joins TRBV7-9 and TRBJ2-5; 8 bases agree with TRBD1. The CDR3 is 13 residues long. The V gene's germline CDR1 is SEHNR and CDR2 FQNEAQ (reference sequence). The V gene end was trimmed by 1 base and the J gene end by 14 bases; junction bases not matched to a gene: 9. The CDR3 sequence: CASSLDGDRFGYF. CDR3 sequence (DNA): TGTGCCAGCAGCTTAGACGGGGACAGGTTTGGATACTTC.

This clone was counted a few times. The chain uses TRBV6-1 and TRBJ1-5; D is ambiguous. Germline V gene data show CDR1 as MNHNS and CDR2 as SASEGT. Trimming cost V 1 base and J 3 bases, with 10 bases left between them. This CDR3 comprises 15 residues. The CDR3 DNA sequence: TGTGCCAGCAGTGAAGATTGGCAGGTCAATCAGCCCCAGCATTTT. This codes for CASSEDWQVNQPQHF.

The chain couples TRBV6-4 to TRBJ1-6; 8 nucleotides match TRBD1. The CDR3 totals 20 residues. The germline V gene encodes CDR1 MRHNA and CDR2 SNTAGT. V lost 4 bases, J lost 5 bases, and 19 bases stayed unmatched. The CDR3 is CASSGGNRGSRDPDNSPLHF. CDR3 bases: TGTGCCAGCAGTGGGGGAAACAGGGGGTCCCGTGATCCCGATAATTCACCCCTCCACTTT.

This chain uses TRBV9 with TRBJ1-2, with D perhaps TRBD1 (5 bases). The CDR3 length is 14 residues. V was shortened by 0 bases and J by 2 bases, with 8 bases between the two germline ends. Germline loops: CDR1 SGDLS, CDR2 YYNGEE. Here the CDR3 DNA reads TGTGCCAGCAGCGTAGAGGCAGGGAACTATGGCTACACCTTC. It translates to CASSVEAGNYGYTF.

The chain is built from TRBV6-6 and TRBJ1-1, with 9 positions matching TRBD1. The germline gives CDR1 MNHNY, CDR2 SVGAGI (reference sequence). The V and J ends lost 6 bases and 3 bases, in that order; junction bases with no gene match: 8. This CDR3 region has 15 residues. The CDR3 spells CASRPTGGRDTEAFF. The CDR3, as DNA: TGTGCCAGCAGACCGACAGGGGGGAGGGACACTGAAGCTTTCTTT.

V and J are TRBV27 and TRBJ2-6; the D gene is possibly TRBD1 (6 bases). The germline V gene has CDR1 MNHEY and CDR2 SMNVEV (reference sequence). The CDR3 has 15 amino acids. Trimming took off 7 bases at V and 3 bases at J, with 13 bases between the two ends. The CDR3 DNA reads as TGTGCCAGCACCCTCAGGGGAAATGGGGCCAACGTCCTGACTTTC. Its protein is CASTLRGNGANVLTF.

This chain joins TRBV18 and TRBJ1-2; D unresolved. CDR1 is KGHSH and CDR2 is LQKENI in the germline V gene. The ends were cut back, 0 bases at V and 0 bases at J, with 11 bases in the middle. The CDR3 loop spans 16 amino acids. CDR3 sequence: CASSPPMEATNYGYTF. As DNA, the CDR3 is TGTGCCAGCTCACCACCGATGGAGGCTACTAACTATGGCTACACCTTC.

The chain is built from TRBV6-5 and TRBJ1-4; unclear D gene. V dropped 6 bases and J dropped 3 bases, with 11 bases sitting between them. Germline V CDR1 and CDR2: MNHEY, SVGAGI. The CDR3 runs to 14 residues. The CDR3 nucleotides are TGTGCCAGCAGACCCGGGTTCGCTAATGAAAAACTGTTTTTT. Protein: CASRPGFANEKLFF.

This rearrangement joins TRBV2 to TRBJ2-2, with D hard to call. From germline, CDR1 is SNHLY and CDR2 FYNNEI. The CDR3 is 22 amino acids. V shed 4 bases and J shed 0 bases, with 30 bases lying between them. CDR3 nucleotide sequence: TGTGCCAGCAGTGGCATCAAGGCATCGGGTAAAGAAGAAATATCGAACACCGGGGAGCTGTTTTTT. Amino acids: CASSGIKASGKEEISNTGELFF.

This clone was detected once. V is TRBV3-1 (or the pseudogene TRBV3-2) and J is TRBJ1-5, with D possibly matching TRBD1 (5 bases). The germline gives CDR1 LGHDT, CDR2 YNNKEL (reference sequence). The CDR3 consists of 14 residues. Trimming removed 4 bases from V and 7 bases from J, with 14 bases in between. In nucleotides, the CDR3 is TGTGCCAGCAGCCCCCTACCCCGGGGGCAGCCCCAGCATTTT. Its translation: CASSPLPRGQPQHF.

This chain joins TRBV9 and TRBJ1-5, with a possible D match to TRBD1 (5 bases). Germline CDR1 is SGDLS and CDR2 is YYNGEE. The CDR3 spans 15 residues. Trimming removed 0 bases from V and 0 bases from J, with 7 bases in between. CDR3 in amino acids: CASSVGGYSNQPQHF. The CDR3 bases are TGTGCCAGCAGCGTAGGGGGCTATAGCAATCAGCCCCAGCATTTT. Filled out from reference TRBV9 and TRBJ1-5, the complete variable domain reads DSGVTQTPKHLITATGQRVTLRCSPRSGDLSVYWYQQSLDQGLQFLIQYYNGEERAKGNILERFSAQQFPDLHSELNLSSLELGDSALYFCASSVGGYSNQPQHFGDGTRLSIL.